Listed here are 6 T cell receptor beta chains from one sample, sequenced in a study of T-cell memory formation after mild COVID-19. TCRdb redid the calling of the 5' RACE reads with MiXCR, one entry per CDR3 protein. The sample includes 350,000 to 400,000 distinct CDR3 sequences, roughly 20% of them seen just once. The sample comprised PBMCs or a T cell subset sorted from them (not recorded which). The receptors stem from an adult woman who had mild COVID-19 (a few samples of this study predate the infection). Cell type and time point are not known.

This clonotype appeared a single time. The V call is TRBV7-9, the J call TRBJ1-3, with D hard to call. CDR3 length equals 17 residues. Germline V lookup: CDR1 SEHNR, CDR2 FQNEAQ (reference sequence). With 2 bases removed from V and 3 bases from J, the gap between germline ends came to 17 bases. For the CDR3, the DNA is TGTGCCAGCAGCTTAACGGCGGGCTCCACCCTTGGAAACACCATATATTTT. Amino acids: CASSLTAGSTLGNTIYF. The complete variable domain, with remaining parts taken from reference TRBV7-9 and TRBJ1-3, reads DTGVSQNPRHKITKRGQNVTFRCDPISEHNRLYWYRQTLGQGPEFLTYFQNEAQLEKSRLLSDRFSAERPKGSFSTLEIQRTEQGDSAMYLCASSLTAGSTLGNTIYFGEGSWLTVV.

The chain employs TRBV7-9 and TRBJ2-3; 8 bases match TRBD2. The V segment lost 5 bases and the J segment 2 bases; nucleotides outside the gene matches: 6. Germline-derived CDR1 and CDR2 are SEHNR and FQNEAQ (reference sequence). The length of the CDR3 is 15 residues. The CDR3 DNA reads TGTGCCAGCAGCACACTAGCGGCCTTCACAGATACGCAGTATTTT. This sequence encodes CASSTLAAFTDTQYF.

V and J are TRBV12-3 or TRBV12-4 and TRBJ1-1; 7 bases fit TRBD1. The J segment lost 0 bases and the V segment lost 5 bases, leaving 6 bases of the junction unmatched. The CDR3 consists of 15 residues. In nucleotides, the CDR3 is TGTGCCAGCAGTCCTCACAGGGGCATGAACACTGAAGCTTTCTTT. Encoded protein: CASSPHRGMNTEAFF.

This clonotype was detected many times. The J gene is TRBJ2-1, the V gene TRBV15, with 8 bases lining up with TRBD2. Germline CDR1 is LNHNV and CDR2 is YYDKDF (reference sequence). CDR3 length: 17 amino acids. Unmatched junction bases numbered 11, after V lost 0 bases and J lost 7 bases. This chain's CDR3 is CATSRDRTGGPANEQFF. The DNA of the CDR3 is TGTGCCACCAGCAGAGATCGAACGGGAGGGCCGGCTAATGAGCAGTTCTTC.

This clonotype was detected only once. V usage is TRBV12-3 or TRBV12-4 and J usage is TRBJ1-1; unclear D gene. V lost 6 bases and J 4 bases, leaving 15 bases between the germline ends. The CDR3 covers 14 residues. CDR3 protein: CASSPDGPGTEAFF. CDR3 DNA sequence: TGTGCCAGCAGCCCAGACGGGCCGGGCACTGAAGCTTTCTTT.

This clonotype was detected only a few times. This sequence joins TRBV18 and TRBJ1-6; TRBD1 aligns across 9 bases. The CDR3 is 14 residues long. J lost 9 bases, V lost 2 bases, and 2 bases had no gene match. Germline-derived CDR1 and CDR2 are KGHSH and LQKENI. CDR3 in amino acids: CASSPDRGGSPLHF. In nucleotides, the CDR3 is TGTGCCAGCTCACCAGACAGGGGGGGTTCACCCCTCCACTTT. Filled out from reference TRBV18 and TRBJ1-6, the complete variable domain reads NAGVMQNPRHLVRRRGQEARLRCSPMKGHSHVYWYRQLPEEGLKFMVYLQKENIIDESGMPKERFSAEFPKEGPSILRIQQVVRGDSAAYFCASSPDRGGSPLHFGNGTRLTVT.